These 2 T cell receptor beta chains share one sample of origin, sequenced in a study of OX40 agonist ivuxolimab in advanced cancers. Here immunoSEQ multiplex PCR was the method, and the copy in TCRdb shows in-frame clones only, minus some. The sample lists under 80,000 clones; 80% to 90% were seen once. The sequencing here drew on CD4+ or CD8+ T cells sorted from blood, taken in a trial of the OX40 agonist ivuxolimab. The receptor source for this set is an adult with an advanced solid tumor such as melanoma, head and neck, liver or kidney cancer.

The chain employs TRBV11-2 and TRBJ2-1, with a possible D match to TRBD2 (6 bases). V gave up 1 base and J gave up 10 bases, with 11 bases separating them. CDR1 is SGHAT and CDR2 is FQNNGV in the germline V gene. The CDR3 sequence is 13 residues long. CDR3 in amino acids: CASSLAGVGEQFF. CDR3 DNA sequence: TGTGCCAGCAGCTTAGCGGGAGTTGGGGAGCAGTTCTTC.

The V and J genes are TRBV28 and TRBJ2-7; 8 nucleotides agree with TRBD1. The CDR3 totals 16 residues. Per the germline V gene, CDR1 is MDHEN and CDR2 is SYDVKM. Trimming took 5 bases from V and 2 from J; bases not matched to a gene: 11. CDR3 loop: CASSGPGRGLAYEQYF. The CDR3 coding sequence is TGTGCCAGCAGTGGTCCGGGCAGGGGGCTTGCCTACGAGCAGTACTTC.